This TCR beta chain was recovered during a study of T cell repertoires in cytomegalovirus infection. Overall study context: An indication of both CMV infection and matching HLA type came from public TCR beta signatures.

There are many counts of this clonotype. The antigen remains undetermined. The CDR3 contains 14 residues. Germline V lookup: CDR1 LGHNA, CDR2 YSLEER. Trimming took 5 bases from V and 3 from J, leaving 10 bases between them. TCRdb itself ran the reads through MiXCR, one entry per CDR3 protein. The sample consists of about a million distinct CDR3 sequences, under 40% of them appearing once. The sequence came from a human donor in good health (CMV status not recorded). Some clones in this sample may be carry-over from other donors' samples. Here the sequenced sample was cultured CD8+ T cells from PBMCs, taken from culture after CMV antigen stimulation. V is TRBV4-3 and J is TRBJ2-2, with TRBD2 as a possible D gene (6 bases). The CDR3 region has the DNA TGCGCCAGCAGCACGACTAGAGACACCGGGGAGCTGTTTTTT. As protein: CASSTTRDTGELFF.